Below, 28 T cell receptor beta chains from the same sample are listed, as sequenced in a study of blood T cell repertoires in COVID-19. Some clones are missing from TCRdb's copy, which holds only in-frame ones; the method was immunoSEQ multiplex PCR. The sample records 200,000 or so clones, 80% being singletons. Sequencing was carried out using peripheral blood. Source of these receptors: a woman in her 70s with acute or convalescent COVID-19.

The V and J genes are TRBV4-1 and TRBJ2-1; TRBD2 matches 11 bases. The CDR3 consists of 19 residues. Germline CDR1 and CDR2: MGHRA and YSYEKL. Trimming removed 2 bases from V and 0 bases from J; junction bases left unmatched: 9. The CDR3 nucleotides are TGCGCCAGCAGCCAATCTAGCGGGAGGACCCTCCTCTCCTACAATGAGCAGTTCTTC. Its protein is CASSQSSGRTLLSYNEQFF.

The chain links TRBV2 to TRBJ2-5, with unresolved D. This CDR3 comprises 13 residues. Germline V CDR1 and CDR2: SNHLY, FYNNEI. Trimming pared 3 bases from V and 4 bases from J, leaving 9 bases between. The CDR3 DNA reads as TGTGCCAGCAGTGAGCCCCCGGGAGAGACCCAGTACTTC. It yields the protein CASSEPPGETQYF.

The gene calls are TRBV6-5 and TRBJ2-2, with a tentative D call TRBD1 (6 bases). The V end was cut by 6 bases, the J end by 4 bases, with 12 bases between. CDR1 MNHEY and CDR2 SVGAGI come from the germline V gene. This CDR3 comprises 14 residues. The CDR3 here is CASRGDIRTGELFF. The CDR3 region has the DNA TGTGCCAGCAGAGGGGACATCCGCACCGGGGAGCTGTTTTTT.

The chain employs TRBV3-1 (or the pseudogene TRBV3-2) and TRBJ1-4, with a tentative D call TRBD1 (5 bases). CDR1 is LGHDT and CDR2 is YNNKEL in the germline V gene (reference sequence). The CDR3 contains 13 residues. The germline V and J ends were trimmed by 3 bases and 5 bases, with 7 bases remaining between them. This chain's CDR3 is CASSHYRNEKLFF. CDR3 DNA: TGTGCCAGCAGCCACTACAGGAATGAAAAACTGTTTTTT.

The gene calls are TRBV6-2 or TRBV6-3 and TRBJ1-1; D gene uncertain. The CDR3 is 11 residues long. V was cut by 2 bases and J by 10 bases, with 8 bases left in between. Germline CDR1 and CDR2: MNHEY and SVGEGT. The CDR3 coding sequence is TGTGCCAGCAGTTACAGTGGCTCAGCTTTCTTT. As protein: CASSYSGSAFF.

This chain connects TRBV24-1 to TRBJ2-1, with D possibly matching TRBD1 (5 bases). V lost 3 bases, J lost 2 bases, and 16 bases lay in between. Germline V gives CDR1 KGHDR, CDR2 SFDVKD. The CDR3 length is 17 residues. CDR3 DNA: TGTGCCACCAGTGATACGCTGGGGCGACACCCCTACAATGAGCAGTTCTTC. The encoded protein is CATSDTLGRHPYNEQFF.

The chain employs TRBV5-4 and TRBJ2-7; TRBD2 agrees at 7 bases. Per germline, CDR1 SGHNT and CDR2 YYREEE (reference sequence). This CDR3 region has 13 residues. V was clipped by 2 bases and J by 3 bases; unmatched bases: 2. CDR3 sequence reads: CASSFQRDYEQYF. The DNA of the CDR3 is TGTGCCAGCAGCTTCCAGCGGGACTACGAGCAGTACTTC.

The rearrangement links TRBV25-1 to TRBJ1-3, with a weak D call TRBD1 (6 bases). This CDR3 is built from 13 residues. In germline, CDR1 is MGHDK, CDR2 SYGVNS. The V end lost 6 bases, the J end lost 4 bases, and 10 bases lay between the germline ends. In DNA form, the CDR3 reads TGTGCCAGCAGAACAGGGTCGGGAAACACCATATATTTT. It yields the protein CASRTGSGNTIYF.

This chain joins TRBV5-5 and TRBJ1-3; 12 bases align to TRBD1. The CDR3 has 18 residues. V lost 1 base and J lost 2; bases outside the gene matches: 7. Germline V gene lookup returns CDR1 SGHKS and CDR2 YYEKEE (reference sequence). CDR3 protein: CASSLTTGQGAAGNTIYF. The CDR3, as DNA: TGTGCCAGCAGCTTGACAACGGGACAGGGGGCGGCTGGAAACACCATATATTTT.

In its sample, this clone was seen many times. This sequence joins TRBV24-1 and TRBJ2-3; 14 nucleotides agree with TRBD2. V lost 5 bases, J lost 4 bases, and 7 bases stayed unmatched. The germline V gene encodes CDR1 KGHDR and CDR2 SFDVKD. This CDR3 is 17 amino acids long. CDR3 loop: CATSGLAGGLGPDTQYF. The CDR3, as DNA: TGTGCCACCAGTGGACTAGCGGGAGGGTTAGGACCAGATACGCAGTATTTT.

The chain employs TRBV5-4 and TRBJ1-2; TRBD1 aligns across 9 bases. The CDR3 consists of 14 residues. V gave up 3 bases and J gave up 5 bases; unmatched junction bases: 5. Per the germline V gene, CDR1 is SGHNT and CDR2 is YYREEE (reference sequence). The CDR3 sequence: CASSSKGQGYGYTF. The CDR3 DNA is TGTGCCAGCAGCTCAAAGGGACAGGGTTATGGCTACACCTTC.

The chain joins TRBV6-2 or TRBV6-3 to TRBJ2-1; 12 bases fit TRBD2. The J segment lost 9 bases and the V segment lost 2 bases, leaving 8 bases of the junction unmatched. The CDR3 has 16 residues. CDR1 and CDR2 from the germline V gene are MNHEY and SVGEGT. Here the CDR3 reads CASSYIATSGSGEQFF. The CDR3 coding sequence is TGTGCCAGCAGTTACATTGCGACTAGCGGGAGCGGTGAGCAGTTCTTC.

The gene calls are TRBV6-6 and TRBJ1-3; D is unresolved. This CDR3 comprises 16 residues. Germline CDR1 and CDR2: MNHNY and SVGAGI (reference sequence). V gave up 3 bases and J gave up 0 bases, with 12 bases separating them. The CDR3 region is CASSYTINDSGNTIYF. The CDR3 DNA reads as TGTGCCAGCAGTTATACAATTAACGACTCTGGAAACACCATATATTTT.

The chain is built from TRBV24-1 and TRBJ1-5; TRBD1 matches at 7 bases. The V segment lost 4 bases and the J segment 6 bases; nucleotides outside the gene matches: 17. CDR1 is KGHDR and CDR2 is SFDVKD in the germline V gene. The CDR3 is 18 residues long. The CDR3 sequence: CATSEGTLQTGRGQPQHF. CDR3 nucleotide sequence: TGTGCCACCAGTGAAGGAACATTACAGACAGGGCGAGGTCAGCCCCAGCATTTT.

This sequence joins TRBV5-4 and TRBJ1-1, with TRBD1 as a possible D gene (6 bases). The germline V gene encodes CDR1 SGHNT and CDR2 YYREEE (reference sequence). This CDR3 region has 14 residues. Trimming removed 5 bases at V and 0 bases at J, with 11 bases between. CDR3 sequence: CASSRAGVNTEAFF. The CDR3 nucleotides are TGTGCCAGCAGTCGGGCAGGGGTGAACACTGAAGCTTTCTTT.

The chain recombines TRBV6-5 with TRBJ1-5; a possible D gene is TRBD1 (6 bases). Between the trimmed V and J ends, which lost 6 bases and 3 bases, there was a span of 15 bases. The V gene's germline CDR1 is MNHEY and CDR2 SVGAGI. The CDR3 runs to 15 residues. The CDR3, as DNA: TGTGCCAGCAGCGGCGCAGGGGCCATCAATCAGCCCCAGCATTTT. This gives the protein CASSGAGAINQPQHF.

The V gene is TRBV28, the J gene TRBJ2-2, with TRBD2 matching 10 bases. The J segment lost 5 bases and the V segment lost 6 bases, leaving 3 bases of the junction unmatched. There are 14 residues in the CDR3. Germline values: CDR1 MDHEN, CDR2 SYDVKM. The CDR3 DNA reads TGTGCCAGCAGAACTAGCGGGAAGACCGGGGAGCTGTTTTTT. Translation: CASRTSGKTGELFF.

The CDR3 DNA follows: TGCAGTGCTAGTCAGGGGAACTCTGGGGCCAACGTCCTGACTTTC. It is translated as CSASQGNSGANVLTF. This chain connects TRBV20-1 to TRBJ2-6, with D perhaps TRBD1 (6 bases). Trimming removed 3 bases at V and 0 bases at J, with 9 bases between. Germline loops: CDR1 DFQATT, CDR2 SNEGSKA (reference sequence). The CDR3 has 15 residues.

Comments on this clone: One end of the junction is discordant with germline, which a read error may explain. The chain couples TRBV24-1 to TRBJ2-3, with TRBD1 matching 9 bases. Germline V gives CDR1 KGHDR, CDR2 SFDVKD. This CDR3 is 13 amino acids long. Written as DNA, the CDR3 is TGTGCCACCAGTGACTCTGACAGGGGGGGAAGGGATTTT. Its protein product is CATSDSDRGGRDF.

The chain has TRBV27 and TRBJ2-3; 13 positions agree with TRBD2. Trimming removed 3 bases from V and 6 bases from J; junction bases left unmatched: 9. Germline lookup yields CDR1 MNHEY and CDR2 SMNVEV (reference sequence). The CDR3 loop spans 17 amino acids. The CDR3 DNA reads as TGTGCCAGCAGTTTGAGGGGACTAGCGGGAAGAAGTGATACGCAGTATTTT. This gives the protein CASSLRGLAGRSDTQYF.

This rearrangement joins TRBV5-4 to TRBJ2-1; 7 bases align to TRBD2. Germline-derived CDR1 and CDR2 are SGHNT and YYREEE (reference sequence). J lost 2 bases, V lost 2 bases, and 7 bases had no gene match. This CDR3 region has 16 residues. In nucleotides, the CDR3 is TGTGCCAGCAGCTTTGGCGGGAGACAGCCCTACAATGAGCAGTTCTTC. Translating it yields CASSFGGRQPYNEQFF.

This clone was seen just once. The chain carries TRBV5-6 and TRBJ1-4; D unclear. V lost 7 bases and J lost 3, with 16 bases in between. Per germline, CDR1 SGHDT and CDR2 YYEEEE. The CDR3 runs 15 residues. The CDR3 nucleotides are TGTGCCAGCGGGGATTATTGGAGGGCTAATGAAAAACTGTTTTTT. Its protein product is CASGDYWRANEKLFF.

The genes are TRBV5-4 and TRBJ2-3; 12 nucleotides align to TRBD2. The CDR3 extends over 16 amino acids. CDR1 is SGHNT, CDR2 YYREEE, per germline (reference sequence). J was trimmed by 5 bases and V by 4 bases; bases with no gene match: 8. The chain's CDR3 is CASSPGLAGPGDTQYF. The CDR3 DNA reads TGTGCCAGCAGCCCCGGACTAGCGGGACCGGGAGATACGCAGTATTTT.

The J gene is TRBJ1-5, the V gene TRBV29-1; perhaps TRBD1 as D (6 bases). The germline gives CDR1 SQVTM, CDR2 ANQGSEA. V lost 6 bases and J 6 bases, leaving 15 bases between the germline ends. CDR3 length: 13 amino acids. Here the CDR3 reads CSVGDRMAQPQHF. CDR3 nucleotides: TGCAGCGTGGGTGACAGGATGGCTCAGCCCCAGCATTTT.

The CDR3 region has the DNA TGTGCCAGCAGCTTAGGGGAATTGGGGCAGTCGCCCCTCCACTTT. Amino acid sequence: CASSLGELGQSPLHF. J is TRBJ1-6 and V is TRBV7-2; D perhaps matches TRBD1 (5 bases). The CDR3 spans 15 residues. CDR1 SGHTA and CDR2 FQGNSA come from the germline V gene. The V and J ends lost 1 base and 13 bases respectively, with 17 bases between them.

CDR3 region: CASSQDSGRTWLDTQYF. DNA of the CDR3: TGCGCCAGCAGCCAAGATAGCGGGAGAACGTGGTTAGATACGCAGTATTTT. The chain joins TRBV4-1 to TRBJ2-3; 9 nucleotides agree with TRBD2. Germline V gene lookup returns CDR1 MGHRA and CDR2 YSYEKL. CDR3 length: 17 residues. V dropped 0 bases and J dropped 5; count of bases not matched to a gene: 9.

The chain joins TRBV7-2 to TRBJ1-2, with a tentative D call TRBD1 (5 bases). The CDR3 is 15 amino acids. Germline V lookup: CDR1 SGHTA, CDR2 FQGNSA. V gave up 2 bases and J gave up 4 bases, with 14 bases separating them. The DNA of the CDR3 is TGTGCCAGCAGCTTATCCGGAGGGGAAACCTATGGCTACACCTTC. Its protein product is CASSLSGGETYGYTF.

The chain carries TRBV7-3 and TRBJ2-1, with 11 bases fitting TRBD2. The CDR3 has 17 amino acids. V was pared by 6 bases and J by 9 bases, with 16 bases of the junction left unmatched. The germline gives CDR1 SGHTA, CDR2 FQGTGA. The CDR3 nucleotides read TGTGCCAGCAGACCGAGGGGAGTAGCGGGAGGGCCTTTTGAGCAGTTCTTC. Protein product: CASRPRGVAGGPFEQFF. The full variable domain, with the rest looked up from reference TRBV7-3 and TRBJ2-1, is GAGVSQTPSNKVTEKGKYVELRCDPISGHTALYWYRQSLGQGPEFLIYFQGTGAADDSGLPNDRFFAVRPEGSVSTLKIQRTERGDSAVYLCASRPRGVAGGPFEQFFGPGTRLTVL.